Following are 30 T cell receptor beta chains from one sample sequenced in a study of blood T cells in healthy people across ages. PCR was performed a second time for roughly 7 to 12 cycles using a sample-barcoded 5' primer and a J-beta primer mix. One entry per CDR3 protein results from TCRdb running MiXCR on the 5' RACE reads. The data contain fewer than 1,200,000 distinct CDR3 sequences, approximately 26% of them seen just once; the ten biggest clones take up 0.65% to 0.75%. The sample was also reused in another study, on T cells of mothers and their children.

Specimen: blood. These TCRs come from a girl aged 2-10 years in good health.

There are a few counts of this clonotype. The chain has TRBV28 and TRBJ2-7, with TRBD1 matching over 7 bases. This CDR3 region has 15 residues. V dropped 3 bases and J dropped 3; count of bases not matched to a gene: 8. Germline assignment: CDR1 MDHEN and CDR2 SYDVKM. The CDR3 loop is CASSLGVNRGYEQYF. For the CDR3, the DNA is TGTGCCAGCAGTTTGGGGGTGAACAGGGGCTACGAGCAGTACTTC.

V and J are TRBV14 and TRBJ2-4; D is possibly TRBD2 (5 bases). The CDR3 loop spans 15 amino acids. Trimming took 0 bases from V and 16 from J, leaving 22 bases between them. The germline CDR1 and CDR2 sequences are SGHDN and FVKESK. DNA for the CDR3: TGTGCCAGCAGCCAAGATTTTGGGAGCCTGAGACCACTATACTTC. Protein: CASSQDFGSLRPLYF.

This clonotype came up a few times. V usage is TRBV28 and J usage is TRBJ2-7; the match to TRBD2 covers 8 bases. The CDR3 has 16 residues. The V segment lost 7 bases and the J segment 3 bases; nucleotides outside the gene matches: 14. In germline, CDR1 is MDHEN, CDR2 SYDVKM. The CDR3 sequence: CASNEGKAGVIYEQYF. In DNA form, the CDR3 reads TGTGCCAGCAACGAGGGAAAAGCGGGAGTTATCTACGAGCAGTACTTC.

This clonotype showed up many times. CDR3 sequence: CSARVLGGGETQYF. For the CDR3, the DNA is TGCAGTGCTAGAGTCTTAGGAGGGGGAGAGACCCAGTACTTC. The chain employs TRBV20-1 and TRBJ2-5; D tentatively fits TRBD1 or TRBD2 (6 bases each). The CDR3 totals 14 residues. V was clipped by 1 base and J by 4 bases, with 13 bases between them. The germline V gene encodes CDR1 DFQATT and CDR2 SNEGSKA (reference sequence).

Worth noting for this clonotype: This may be a read error: a much more frequent sequence differs by one nucleotide. V gene TRBV27 combines with J gene TRBJ2-7; TRBD1 matches 12 bases. Looked up from germline, CDR1 is MNHEY and CDR2 is SMNVEV (reference sequence). The CDR3 spans 14 residues. DNA for the CDR3: TGTGCCAGCAGTTCCGGGACAGGGGGCTACGAGCAGTGCTTC. Protein: CASSSGTGGYEQCF.

This clonotype showed up just a few times. V is TRBV6-5 and J is TRBJ1-5; D remains ambiguous. This CDR3 has 14 residues. V was pared by 6 bases and J by 6 bases, with 15 bases between. Germline V lookup: CDR1 MNHEY, CDR2 SVGAGI. This chain's CDR3 is CASSPSAGIQPQHF. The CDR3, as DNA: TGTGCCAGCAGCCCCTCGGCCGGCATTCAGCCCCAGCATTTT.

The V call is TRBV12-3 or TRBV12-4, the J call TRBJ1-5; the D is unclear. The CDR3 length is 14 residues. V was pared by 3 bases and J by 2 bases, with 8 bases between. The CDR3 sequence: CASSFGEGNQPQHF. DNA for the CDR3: TGTGCCAGCAGTTTTGGGGAGGGCAATCAGCCCCAGCATTTT.

CDR3 in DNA: TGTGCCAGCAGCGCCCAGACACAAAGTTACGAGCAGTACTTC. Protein sequence: CASSAQTQSYEQYF. J is TRBJ2-7 and V is TRBV9; D is ambiguous. The CDR3 consists of 14 residues. CDR1 and CDR2 from the germline V gene are SGDLS and YYNGEE. Deletions cut 3 bases from V and 4 bases from J, with 14 bases between.

This clonotype has just a few counts. This sequence joins TRBV27 and TRBJ2-5, with D unresolved. The DNA end is more similar to TRBJ2-7, so the J call may be wrong. The CDR3 contains 15 residues. Germline V gene sequence: CDR1 MNHEY, CDR2 SMNVEV (reference sequence). CDR3 sequence reads: CASSLSPRSSYEQYF. The CDR3 coding sequence is TGTGCCAGCAGTTTATCCCCACGGTCGTCCTACGAGCAGTACTTC.

This clonotype was counted only a few times. V and J are TRBV15 and TRBJ2-7; TRBD1 matches at 9 bases. Germline V gene lookup returns CDR1 LNHNV and CDR2 YYDKDF (reference sequence). The trim removed 0 bases at V and 1 base at J, leaving 4 bases unmatched. The CDR3 is made up of 16 amino acids. Written as DNA, the CDR3 is TGTGCCACCAGCAGAGAGACCGGGACAGGGTCCTACGAGCAGTACTTC. It is translated as CATSRETGTGSYEQYF.

The chain is built from TRBV29-1 and TRBJ1-2; D gene uncertain. V lost 8 bases and J lost 1, with 11 bases in between. The CDR3 contains 12 residues. Germline assignment: CDR1 SQVTM and CDR2 ANQGSEA. Here the CDR3 reads CSLRGDNYGYTF. In DNA form, the CDR3 reads TGCAGCCTCAGAGGAGATAACTATGGCTACACCTTC.

The V and J genes are TRBV7-2 and TRBJ1-2; TRBD1 is a possible D gene (5 bases). Trimming left V 5 bases short and J 7 bases short, with 20 bases between. The CDR3 is 15 residues long. Germline values: CDR1 SGHTA, CDR2 FQGNSA. CDR3 nucleotides: TGTGCCAGCAGCCAACCGGGCACAGGTTCTTTTGGCTACACCTTC. It codes for CASSQPGTGSFGYTF.

The count of this clonotype is one. The chain employs TRBV11-2 and TRBJ1-1, with TRBD1 matching over 7 bases. Germline loops: CDR1 SGHAT, CDR2 FQNNGV. The CDR3 sequence is 12 residues long. V gave up 10 bases and J gave up 3 bases; unmatched junction bases: 5. Here the CDR3 reads CATGTDYTEAFF. The CDR3 DNA sequence: TGTGCCACCGGGACAGACTACACTGAAGCTTTCTTT. The full variable domain, in which reference TRBV11-2 and TRBJ1-1 provide the parts outside the CDR3, is EAGVAQSPRYKIIEKRQSVAFWCNPISGHATLYWYQQILGQGPKLLIQFQNNGVVDDSQLPKDRFSAERLKGVDSTLKIQPAKLEDSAVYLCATGTDYTEAFFGQGTRLTVV.

The V and J genes are TRBV6-6 and TRBJ2-7; D may be TRBD2 (6 bases). This CDR3 has 10 residues. Germline V gives CDR1 MNHNY, CDR2 SVGAGI (reference sequence). V was trimmed by 6 bases and J by 11 bases, leaving 11 bases between them. CDR3 coding DNA: TGTGCCAGCAGCCTGTCGGGGGAGTACTTC. Translating it yields CASSLSGEYF.

The chain carries TRBV7-3 and TRBJ2-3; D perhaps matches TRBD1 (6 bases). Trimming cost V 5 bases and J 4 bases, with 13 bases left between them. There are 14 residues in the CDR3. Looked up from germline, CDR1 is SGHTA and CDR2 is FQGTGA. The CDR3 bases are TGTGCCAGCAGCCGATACGACAGGTCAGATACGCAGTATTTT. Amino acids: CASSRYDRSDTQYF.

The genes are TRBV14 and TRBJ1-1; D is perhaps TRBD1 (6 bases). V was clipped by 0 bases and J by 0 bases, with 8 bases between them. The CDR3 spans 15 residues. CDR1 and CDR2 from the germline V gene are SGHDN and FVKESK. CDR3 bases: TGTGCCAGCAGCCAAGAGGGGGCGGTGAACACTGAAGCTTTCTTT. Encoded protein: CASSQEGAVNTEAFF.

This sequence joins TRBV12-3 or TRBV12-4 and TRBJ1-1, with D maybe TRBD1 (5 bases). Between the trimmed V and J ends, which lost 5 bases and 2 bases, there was a span of 21 bases. The CDR3 length is 17 residues. The CDR3 nucleotides are TGTGCCAGCAGTCCCCGACAGAAAATAAGATCAAACACTGAAGCTTTCTTT. The encoded protein is CASSPRQKIRSNTEAFF.

This clonotype has only a few counts. The chain couples TRBV12-3 or TRBV12-4 to TRBJ2-1, with D tentatively TRBD1 or TRBD2 (6 bases each). The CDR3 length is 13 residues. The V end lost 4 bases, the J end lost 8 bases, and 12 bases lay between the germline ends. The CDR3 bases are TGTGCCAGCAGTTCGAGGGGGGCCCATGAGCAGTTCTTC. Residues: CASSSRGAHEQFF.

This clonotype occurred a few times. The chain combines TRBV6-2 or TRBV6-3 with TRBJ1-1; D might be TRBD1 (6 bases). There are 18 residues in the CDR3. V gave up 5 bases and J gave up 1 base, with 23 bases separating them. The germline gives CDR1 MNHEY, CDR2 SVGEGT. DNA of the CDR3: TGTGCCAGCAGTAAGTGGCAGGGGCCCGAATTCGGGAACACTGAAGCTTTCTTT. As protein: CASSKWQGPEFGNTEAFF.

The rearrangement links TRBV2 to TRBJ2-7; D is unresolved. V lost 6 bases to trimming and J lost 1 base, with 10 bases between them. CDR3 length: 13 amino acids. The germline CDR1 and CDR2 sequences are SNHLY and FYNNEI. In nucleotides, the CDR3 is TGTGCCAGCAGCCCAAGCCTTTCCTACGAGCAGTACTTC. This gives the protein CASSPSLSYEQYF.

This clonotype was seen more than once but under ten times. The chain has TRBV20-1 and TRBJ2-3, with 7 positions matching TRBD1. The germline CDR1 and CDR2 sequences are DFQATT and SNEGSKA (reference sequence). V was pared by 6 bases and J by 4 bases, with 7 bases of the junction left unmatched. The CDR3 consists of 13 residues. As DNA, the CDR3 is TGCAGTGCCATCGAAGGGGGCCCAGATACGCAGTATTTT. Its translation is CSAIEGGPDTQYF.

This clonotype came up many times. The chain is built from TRBV9 and TRBJ1-4; D call uncertain. This CDR3 contains 15 residues. Germline CDR1 is SGDLS and CDR2 is YYNGEE. V lost 4 bases and J lost 5, with 15 bases in between. CDR3 in DNA: TGTGCCAGCAGCCCAGAAACAGCGATAAATGAAAAACTGTTTTTT. Amino acid sequence: CASSPETAINEKLFF. Supplemented by reference TRBV9 and TRBJ1-4, the full variable domain reads DSGVTQTPKHLITATGQRVTLRCSPRSGDLSVYWYQQSLDQGLQFLIQYYNGEERAKGNILERFSAQQFPDLHSELNLSSLELGDSALYFCASSPETAINEKLFFGSGTQLSVL.

V usage is TRBV7-9 and J usage is TRBJ2-5; 7 bases are a match to TRBD1. CDR1 and CDR2 from the germline V gene are SEHNR and FQNEAQ (reference sequence). The CDR3 runs to 16 residues. V lost 4 bases to trimming and J lost 5 bases; unmatched junction nucleotides: 13. The CDR3: CASSSPDRESGETQYF. CDR3 DNA sequence: TGTGCCAGCAGCTCGCCTGACAGGGAGTCTGGCGAGACCCAGTACTTC.

The chain carries TRBV7-8 and TRBJ2-3, with D perhaps matching TRBD1 or TRBD2 (6 bases each). Per germline, CDR1 SGHVS and CDR2 FQNEAQ. This CDR3 spans 19 amino acids. V lost 1 base, J lost 2 bases, and 22 bases lay in between. CDR3 DNA: TGTGCCAGCAGCTTAGATTGGAGGGGGGACAATCCAATCACAGATACGCAGTATTTT. Its translation is CASSLDWRGDNPITDTQYF.

This clonotype was recorded many times. The rearrangement uses TRBV5-6 and TRBJ2-7, with D perhaps being TRBD1 or TRBD2 (5 bases each). The ends were cut back, 3 bases at V and 4 bases at J, with 14 bases in the middle. The germline gives CDR1 SGHDT, CDR2 YYEEEE. The CDR3 has 14 amino acids. As DNA, the CDR3 is TGTGCCAGCAGCTGGGGACGAGGGATTTACGAGCAGTACTTC. This gives the protein CASSWGRGIYEQYF.

This clonotype was recorded a few times. CDR3 sequence: CASSWDREDYEQYF. CDR3 DNA: TGCGCCAGCAGCTGGGACAGGGAGGACTACGAGCAGTACTTC. The V call is TRBV5-1, the J call TRBJ2-7; 9 bases agree with TRBD1. V gave up 3 bases and J gave up 3 bases; unmatched junction bases: 4. CDR3 size: 14 residues. Germline V gene sequence: CDR1 SGHRS, CDR2 YFSETQ.

This clonotype occurred a few times. The rearrangement links TRBV29-1 to TRBJ2-5; D perhaps matches TRBD1 (6 bases). The DNA matches TRBJ2-7 better at its end, which makes the J call doubtful. The CDR3 totals 14 residues. Germline lookup yields CDR1 SQVTM and CDR2 ANQGSEA. DNA of the CDR3: TGCAGCGGGGGGCCGGGGCCGGACCCCTACGAGCAGTACTTC. The encoded protein is CSGGPGPDPYEQYF.

This clonotype was seen a few times. This chain connects TRBV7-2 to TRBJ1-2; 9 nucleotides agree with TRBD1. After removal of 5 bases from V and 12 bases from J, the junction contained 22 bases not matched to a gene. The CDR3 runs to 17 residues. Germline V gene lookup returns CDR1 SGHTA and CDR2 FQGNSA. The CDR3 DNA sequence: TGTGCCAGCAGCACAACTCGACCGGGACAGGGCATTAACGTGGACACCTTC. It specifies CASSTTRPGQGINVDTF.

The V and J genes are TRBV5-1 and TRBJ2-4, with unresolved D. The CDR3 has 13 residues. Germline CDR1 SGHRS, CDR2 YFSETQ. V was clipped by 0 bases and J by 6 bases, with 7 bases between them. Here the CDR3 reads CASSLGPGNIQYF. The CDR3 region has the DNA TGCGCCAGCAGCTTGGGGCCAGGAAACATTCAGTACTTC.

The rearrangement links TRBV9 to TRBJ2-7; D is possibly TRBD2 (6 bases). The germline V and J ends were trimmed by 1 base and 2 bases, with 13 bases remaining between them. Germline CDR1 and CDR2: SGDLS and YYNGEE. The CDR3 consists of 15 residues. The CDR3 here is CASSVQAGSPYEQYF. CDR3 in DNA: TGTGCCAGCAGCGTACAAGCGGGTTCCCCCTACGAGCAGTACTTC.